This T cell receptor beta chain is from a study of T cell responses to AZD1222 COVID-19 vaccine. Comment on this clone: Its matching antigen is unknown.

Clones were read by immunoSEQ multiplex PCR, and TCRdb kept only the in-frame ones, dropping some. The sample holds around 150,000 clones, 75% to 95% seen once. Whole-study results and caveats: A mostly white British donor set with more females was recruited, and clonal diversity was possibly underestimated. Unmutated variant regions are reportedly the target of nearly half of TCRs that are spike-specific.

Sequencing was performed on peripheral blood, taken 28 days after the second AZD1222 dose. This clonotype was obtained from an adult who received the AZD1222 COVID-19 vaccine.

The CDR3 region is CASSPSSGTYEQYF. The CDR3 DNA sequence: TGTGCCAGCAGCCCCTCTAGCGGGACCTACGAGCAGTACTTC. The rearrangement joins TRBV7-9 to TRBJ2-7; 9 positions match TRBD2. Trimming took 5 bases from V and 2 from J; bases not matched to a gene: 4. This CDR3 region has 14 residues. Germline V lookup: CDR1 SEHNR, CDR2 FQNEAQ (reference sequence).